This T cell receptor beta chain was recorded in a study of blood T cell repertoires in COVID-19. Study-wide context: Samples of COVID-19 (acute and convalescent) were obtained from the United States, Italy and Spain.

This clone was found once. Two consecutive negative NP/OP PCR tests, clearance, or resolved symptoms defined Cohort 3 recovery. As processed by the authors: Reference gene primers were amplified, and this amplification served to estimate nucleated cell counts. Some clones are missing from TCRdb's copy, which holds only in-frame ones; the method was immunoSEQ multiplex PCR. V and J calls and clone size come straight from that table; D and trimming were deduced from the DNA. The sample contains about 350,000 clones, 70% to 90% of which appear only once. Germline-derived CDR1 and CDR2 are GTSNPN and SVGIG (reference sequence). V lost 0 bases, J lost 11 bases, and 19 bases stayed unmatched. The CDR3 has 17 amino acids.

Sequencing was performed on PBMCs or T cells enriched from blood (not recorded which). The chain couples TRBV30 to TRBJ2-7; the match to TRBD2 covers 10 bases. The clonotype was recovered from a woman younger than 45 who had recovered from COVID-19. The CDR3 sequence is CAWSVRFGLAGVSYEYF. The CDR3 DNA reads as TGTGCCTGGAGTGTACGATTTGGGCTAGCGGGGGTCTCATACGAGTACTTC.